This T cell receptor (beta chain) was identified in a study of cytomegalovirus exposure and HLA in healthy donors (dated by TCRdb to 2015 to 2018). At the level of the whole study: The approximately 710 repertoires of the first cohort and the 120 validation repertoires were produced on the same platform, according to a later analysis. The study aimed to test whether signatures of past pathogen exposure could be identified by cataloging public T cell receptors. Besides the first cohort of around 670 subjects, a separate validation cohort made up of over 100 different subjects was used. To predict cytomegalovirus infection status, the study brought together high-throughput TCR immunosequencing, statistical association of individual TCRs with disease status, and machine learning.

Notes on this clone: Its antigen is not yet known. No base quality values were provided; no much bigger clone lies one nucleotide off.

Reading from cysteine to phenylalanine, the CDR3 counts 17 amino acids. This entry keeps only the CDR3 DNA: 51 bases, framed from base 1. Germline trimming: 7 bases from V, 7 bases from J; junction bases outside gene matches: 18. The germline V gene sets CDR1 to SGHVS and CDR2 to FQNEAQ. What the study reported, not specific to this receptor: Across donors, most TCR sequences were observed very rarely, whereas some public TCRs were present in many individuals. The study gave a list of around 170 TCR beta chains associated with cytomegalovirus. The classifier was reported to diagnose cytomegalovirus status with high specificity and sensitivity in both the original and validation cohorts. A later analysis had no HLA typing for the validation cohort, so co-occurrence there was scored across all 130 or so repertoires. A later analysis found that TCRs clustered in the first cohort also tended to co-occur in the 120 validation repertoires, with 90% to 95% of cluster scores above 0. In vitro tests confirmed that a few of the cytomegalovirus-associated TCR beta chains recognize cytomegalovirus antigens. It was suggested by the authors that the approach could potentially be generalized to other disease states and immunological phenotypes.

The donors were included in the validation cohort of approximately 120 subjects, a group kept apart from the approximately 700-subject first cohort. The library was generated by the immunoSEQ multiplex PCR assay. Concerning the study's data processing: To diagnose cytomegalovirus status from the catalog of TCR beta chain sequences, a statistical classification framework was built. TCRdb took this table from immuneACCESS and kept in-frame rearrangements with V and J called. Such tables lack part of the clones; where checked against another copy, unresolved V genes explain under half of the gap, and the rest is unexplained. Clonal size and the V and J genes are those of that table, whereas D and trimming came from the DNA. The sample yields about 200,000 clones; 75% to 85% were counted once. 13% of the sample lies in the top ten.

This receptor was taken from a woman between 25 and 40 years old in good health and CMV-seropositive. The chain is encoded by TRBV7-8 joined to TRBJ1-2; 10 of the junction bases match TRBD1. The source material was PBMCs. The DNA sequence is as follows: TGTGCCAGCACATCGCGGGGGACAGGGGATCGATGGGGTGGCTACACCTTC. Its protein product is CASTSRGTGDRWGGYTF.